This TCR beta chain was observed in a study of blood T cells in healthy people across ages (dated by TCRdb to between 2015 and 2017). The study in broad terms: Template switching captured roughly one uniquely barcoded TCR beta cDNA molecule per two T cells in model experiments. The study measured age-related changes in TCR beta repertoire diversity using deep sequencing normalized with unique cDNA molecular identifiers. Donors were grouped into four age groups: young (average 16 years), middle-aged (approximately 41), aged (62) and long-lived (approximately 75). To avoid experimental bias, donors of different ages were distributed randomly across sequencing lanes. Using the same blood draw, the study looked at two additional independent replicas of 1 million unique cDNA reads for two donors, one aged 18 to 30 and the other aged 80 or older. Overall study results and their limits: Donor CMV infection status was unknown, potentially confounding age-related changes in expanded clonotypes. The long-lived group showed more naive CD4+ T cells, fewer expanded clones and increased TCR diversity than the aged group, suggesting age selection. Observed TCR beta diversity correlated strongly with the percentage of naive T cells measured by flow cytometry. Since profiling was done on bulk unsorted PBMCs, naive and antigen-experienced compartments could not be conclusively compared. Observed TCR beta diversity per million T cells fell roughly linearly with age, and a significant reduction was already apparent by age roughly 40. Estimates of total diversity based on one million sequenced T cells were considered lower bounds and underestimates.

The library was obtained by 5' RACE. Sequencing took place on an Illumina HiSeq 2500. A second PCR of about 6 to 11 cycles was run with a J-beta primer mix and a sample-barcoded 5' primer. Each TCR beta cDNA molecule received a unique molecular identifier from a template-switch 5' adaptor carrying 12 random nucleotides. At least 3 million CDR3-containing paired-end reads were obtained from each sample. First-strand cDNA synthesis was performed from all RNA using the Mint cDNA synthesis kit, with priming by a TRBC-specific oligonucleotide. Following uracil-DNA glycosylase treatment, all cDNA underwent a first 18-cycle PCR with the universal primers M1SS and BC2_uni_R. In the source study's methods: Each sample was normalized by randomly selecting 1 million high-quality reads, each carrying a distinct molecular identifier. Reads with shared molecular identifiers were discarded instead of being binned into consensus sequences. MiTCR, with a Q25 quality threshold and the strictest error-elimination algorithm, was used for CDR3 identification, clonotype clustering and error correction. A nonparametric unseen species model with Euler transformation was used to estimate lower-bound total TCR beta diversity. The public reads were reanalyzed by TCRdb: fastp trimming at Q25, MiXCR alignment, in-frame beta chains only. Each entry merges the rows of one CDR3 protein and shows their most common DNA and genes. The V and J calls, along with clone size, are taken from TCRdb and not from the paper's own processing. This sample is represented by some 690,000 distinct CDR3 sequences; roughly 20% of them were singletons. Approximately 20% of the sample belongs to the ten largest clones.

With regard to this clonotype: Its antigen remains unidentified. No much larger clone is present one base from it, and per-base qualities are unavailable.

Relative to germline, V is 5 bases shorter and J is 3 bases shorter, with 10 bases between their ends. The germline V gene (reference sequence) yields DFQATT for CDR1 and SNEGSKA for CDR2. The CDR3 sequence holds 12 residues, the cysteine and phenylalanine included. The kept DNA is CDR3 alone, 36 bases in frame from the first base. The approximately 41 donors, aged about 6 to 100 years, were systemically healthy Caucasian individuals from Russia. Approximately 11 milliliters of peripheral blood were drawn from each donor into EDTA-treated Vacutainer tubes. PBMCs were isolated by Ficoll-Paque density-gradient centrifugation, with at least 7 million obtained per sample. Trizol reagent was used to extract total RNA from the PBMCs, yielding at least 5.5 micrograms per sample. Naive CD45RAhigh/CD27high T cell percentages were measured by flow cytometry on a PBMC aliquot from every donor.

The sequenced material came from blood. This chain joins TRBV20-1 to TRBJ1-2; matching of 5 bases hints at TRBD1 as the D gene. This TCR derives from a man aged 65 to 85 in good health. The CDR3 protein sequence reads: CSAGARDYGYTF. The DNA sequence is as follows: TGCAGTGCTGGCGCCAGGGACTATGGCTACACCTTC.